The source of this T cell receptor (beta chain) is a study of early T cells in non-severe SARS-CoV-2 infection. Study outcomes and limitations: The VDJdb matching leaned toward anti-spike CD8 responses and overlooked private and CD4 specificities.

V lost 5 bases and J lost 4; bases outside the gene matches: 4. Germline V CDR1 and CDR2: SGHTA, FQGTGA. This CDR3 has 14 amino acids. Note on this clonotype: Its antigen is not known.

TCRdb processed the 5' RACE reads anew with MiXCR; each CDR3 protein has one entry. This table holds about 71,000 distinct CDR3 sequences, 14% found once. This chain links TRBV7-3 with TRBJ2-5, with TRBD2 matching 10 bases. Sample: whole blood, taken at baseline. The receptor was derived from an adult who was a healthcare worker with PCR-confirmed SARS-CoV-2 infection or an uninfected control (not recorded which). The CDR3 DNA reads as TGTGCCAGCAGCCCAGCGGGGGGGAGAGAGACCCAGTACTTC. Its translation: CASSPAGGRETQYF.